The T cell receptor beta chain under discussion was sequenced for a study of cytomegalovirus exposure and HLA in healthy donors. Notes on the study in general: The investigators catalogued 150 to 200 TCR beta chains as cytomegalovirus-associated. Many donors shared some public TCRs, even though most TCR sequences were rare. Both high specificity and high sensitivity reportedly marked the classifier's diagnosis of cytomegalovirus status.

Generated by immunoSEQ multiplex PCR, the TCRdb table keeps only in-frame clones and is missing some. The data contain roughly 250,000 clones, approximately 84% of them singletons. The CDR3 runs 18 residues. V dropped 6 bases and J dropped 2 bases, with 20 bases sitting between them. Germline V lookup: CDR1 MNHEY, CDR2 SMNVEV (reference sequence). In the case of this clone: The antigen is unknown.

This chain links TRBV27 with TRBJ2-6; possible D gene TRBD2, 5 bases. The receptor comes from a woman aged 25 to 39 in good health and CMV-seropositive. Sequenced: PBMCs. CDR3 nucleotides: TGTGCCAGCAGGGATGGGTGGGGAGCTAGCACTGGGGCCAACGTCCTGACTTTC. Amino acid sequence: CASRDGWGASTGANVLTF.